Described below is a single T cell receptor (beta chain) sequence and its context. Its cognate antigen is unknown. The length of the CDR3 is 14 residues. In germline, CDR1 is GTSNPN, CDR2 SVGIG (reference sequence). After removal of 2 bases from V and 2 bases from J, the junction contained 5 bases not matched to a gene. Sequencing was performed with immunoSEQ multiplex PCR; in TCRdb, only in-frame clones are kept and a portion is missing. The table lists about 1,600 clones, roughly 86% of them singletons, with about 5.2% in the top ten. This sample is part of a study of radiotherapy plus CTLA-4 blockade in lung cancer. The study's findings and limits: Early blood T cell clone dynamics, with interferon-beta, were reported to best predict response.

The clonotype comes from a human donor with non-small cell lung cancer who had a complete response to radiotherapy plus ipilimumab. Here the sequenced sample was tumor tissue, taken from a patient treated with radiotherapy plus ipilimumab. The rearrangement uses TRBV30 and TRBJ1-1, with TRBD1 identical over 7 bases. CDR3 sequence (DNA): TGTGCCTGGAGTAGACAGGGATCTAACACTGAAGCTTTCTTT. Protein sequence: CAWSRQGSNTEAFF. Full variable domain (remainder filled in from reference TRBV30 and TRBJ1-1): SQTIHQWPATLVQPVGSPLSLECTVEGTSNPNLYWYRQAAGRGLQLLFYSVGIGQISSEVPQNLSASRPQDRQFILSSKKLLLSDSGFYLCAWSRQGSNTEAFFGQGTRLTVV.